This TCR beta chain originates from a study of blood T cell repertoires in COVID-19. Looking at the study overall: Samples came from the United States, Italy and Spain, spanning acute and convalescent COVID-19. T cells, B-cell-depleted T cells, or PBMCs supplied cDNA or gDNA.

J was trimmed by 6 bases and V by 8 bases; bases with no gene match: 12. The CDR3 has 15 amino acids. Authors' analysis steps: Nucleated cell number was recorded as an estimate derived from reference gene primer amplification. Assay used: immunoSEQ multiplex PCR; TCRdb lists only in-frame clones, some missing. That table supplies the V and J calls and clone size; D and trimming were determined from the DNA. Of tens of thousands of clones in the sample, about 82% were seen once. Specimen: peripheral blood. This sequence joins TRBV23-1 and TRBJ2-2; 7 nucleotides line up with TRBD1. TRBV23-1 is classed as an ORF, of uncertain function. The clonotype comes from a woman in her sixties or seventies with active or convalescent COVID-19. This CDR3 reads CASVTDRDGAGELFF. For the CDR3, the DNA is TGCGCCAGCGTGACTGACAGGGACGGTGCCGGGGAGCTGTTTTTT.